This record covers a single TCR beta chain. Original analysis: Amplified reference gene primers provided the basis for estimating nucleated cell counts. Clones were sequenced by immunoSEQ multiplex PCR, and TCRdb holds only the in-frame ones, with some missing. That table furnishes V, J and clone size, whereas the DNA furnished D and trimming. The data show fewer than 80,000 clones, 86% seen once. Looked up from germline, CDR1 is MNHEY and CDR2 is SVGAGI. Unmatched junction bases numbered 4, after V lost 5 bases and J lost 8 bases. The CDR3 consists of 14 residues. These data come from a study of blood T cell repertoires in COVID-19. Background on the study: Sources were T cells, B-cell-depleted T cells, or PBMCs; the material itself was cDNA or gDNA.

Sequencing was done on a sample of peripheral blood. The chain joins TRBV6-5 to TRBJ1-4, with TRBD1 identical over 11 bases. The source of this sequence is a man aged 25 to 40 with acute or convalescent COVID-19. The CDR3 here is CASSKDRGQEKLFF. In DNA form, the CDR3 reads TGTGCCAGCAGTAAGGACAGGGGGCAAGAAAAACTGTTTTTT.